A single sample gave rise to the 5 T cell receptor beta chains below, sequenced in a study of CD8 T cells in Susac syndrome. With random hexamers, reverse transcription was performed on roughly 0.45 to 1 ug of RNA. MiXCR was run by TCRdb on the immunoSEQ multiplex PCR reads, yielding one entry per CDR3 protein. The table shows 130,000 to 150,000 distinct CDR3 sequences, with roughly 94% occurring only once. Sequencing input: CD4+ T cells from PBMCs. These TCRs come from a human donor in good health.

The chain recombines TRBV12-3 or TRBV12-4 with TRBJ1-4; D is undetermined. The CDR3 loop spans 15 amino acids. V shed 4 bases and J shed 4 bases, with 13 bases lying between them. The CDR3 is CASSSPRGYNEKLFF. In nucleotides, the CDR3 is TGTGCCAGCAGTTCCCCCAGAGGGTATAATGAAAAACTGTTTTTT.

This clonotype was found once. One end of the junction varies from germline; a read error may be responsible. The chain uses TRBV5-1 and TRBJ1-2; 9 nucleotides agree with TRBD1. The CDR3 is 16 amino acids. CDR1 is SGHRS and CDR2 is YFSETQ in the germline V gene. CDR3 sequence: CASSLDTTGGVYGYTF. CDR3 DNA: TGCGCCAGCAGTTTGGATACAACAGGGGGCGTTTATGGCTACACCTTC.

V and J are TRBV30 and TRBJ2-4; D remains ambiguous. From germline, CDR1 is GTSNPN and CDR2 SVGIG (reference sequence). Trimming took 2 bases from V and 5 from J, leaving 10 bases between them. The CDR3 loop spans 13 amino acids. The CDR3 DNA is TGTGCCTGGAGTCCAGGTTTGGAAAACATTCAGTACTTC. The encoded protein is CAWSPGLENIQYF.

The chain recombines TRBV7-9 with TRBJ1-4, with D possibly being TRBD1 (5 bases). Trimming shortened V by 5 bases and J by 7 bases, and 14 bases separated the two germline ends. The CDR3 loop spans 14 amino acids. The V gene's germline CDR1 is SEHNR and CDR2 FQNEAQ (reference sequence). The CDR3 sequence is CASSEGQRAEKLFF. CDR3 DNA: TGTGCCAGCAGCGAGGGGCAAAGGGCTGAAAAACTGTTTTTT.

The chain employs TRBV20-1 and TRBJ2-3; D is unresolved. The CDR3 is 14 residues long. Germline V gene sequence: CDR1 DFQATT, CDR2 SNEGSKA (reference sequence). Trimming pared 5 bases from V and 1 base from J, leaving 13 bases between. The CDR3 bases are TGCAGTGCTCCCTTGAGGAGCGGCACAGATACGCAGTATTTT. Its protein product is CSAPLRSGTDTQYF.